Following are 23 T cell receptor beta chains from one sample sequenced in a study of blood T cells in healthy people across ages. With a J-beta primer mix and a sample-barcoded 5' primer, a second PCR ran about 7 to 12 cycles. TCRdb passed the 5' RACE reads through MiXCR, listing each CDR3 protein once. The table has about 1.4 million distinct CDR3 sequences, almost 60% seen once. Sequencing was performed on blood. Receptors originate from a man aged 18 to 29 in good health.

The V and J genes are TRBV27 and TRBJ1-1; D call uncertain. This CDR3 comprises 14 residues. V lost 6 bases and J lost 5, with 16 bases in between. Germline V gene lookup returns CDR1 MNHEY and CDR2 SMNVEV (reference sequence). The CDR3 DNA sequence: TGTGCCAGCAGAGATCCTGGGCATGAGACTGAAGCTTTCTTT. Encoded protein: CASRDPGHETEAFF.

CDR3 loop: CASSPSTGVQVEKLFF. The CDR3 DNA is TGTGCCAGCAGCCCATCGACAGGGGTCCAAGTTGAAAAACTGTTTTTT. The genes are TRBV4-2 and TRBJ1-4; 8 bases match TRBD1. The trim removed 4 bases at V and 7 bases at J, leaving 11 bases unmatched. The CDR3 is 16 amino acids. CDR1 and CDR2 (germline): LGHNA, YNFKEQ.

V usage is TRBV10-3 and J usage is TRBJ2-7, with a tentative D call TRBD1 (5 bases). V lost 3 bases and J 2 bases, leaving 14 bases between the germline ends. Germline V gene lookup returns CDR1 ENHRY and CDR2 SYGVKD. The CDR3 loop spans 15 amino acids. The CDR3 here is CAISDPGRETYEQYF. CDR3 bases: TGTGCCATCAGTGACCCGGGCAGGGAAACCTACGAGCAGTACTTC.

The V call is TRBV20-1, the J call TRBJ2-1; D is unclear. The CDR3 is 15 amino acids. Germline assignment: CDR1 DFQATT and CDR2 SNEGSKA (reference sequence). The V end was cut by 3 bases, the J end by 0 bases, with 12 bases between. CDR3 nucleotides: TGCAGTGCTAGGGTCCCGACCCTCTCCTACAATGAGCAGTTCTTC. Translation gives CSARVPTLSYNEQFF.

V gene TRBV30 combines with J gene TRBJ2-6, with no clear D. Trimming removed 6 bases at V and 1 base at J, with 7 bases between. The CDR3 loop spans 13 amino acids. Germline-derived CDR1 and CDR2 are GTSNPN and SVGIG (reference sequence). The CDR3 sequence is CACGFSGANVLTF. The CDR3 DNA reads as TGTGCCTGTGGGTTTTCTGGGGCCAACGTCCTGACTTTC.

The table lists this clonotype with a few counts. The chain couples TRBV29-1 to TRBJ2-5; 10 nucleotides line up with TRBD1. This CDR3 is 15 amino acids long. The V gene's germline CDR1 is SQVTM and CDR2 ANQGSEA. V dropped 2 bases and J dropped 1; count of bases not matched to a gene: 4. The CDR3 here is CSVERDRGPQETQYF. CDR3 sequence (DNA): TGCAGCGTTGAACGGGACAGGGGACCCCAAGAGACCCAGTACTTC. Full variable domain (outside the CDR3, taken from reference TRBV29-1 and TRBJ2-5): SAVISQKPSRDICQRGTSLTIQCQVDSQVTMMFWYRQQPGQSLTLIATANQGSEATYESGFVIDKFPISRPNLTFSTLTVSNMSPEDSSIYLCSVERDRGPQETQYFGPGTRLLVL.

The chain carries TRBV3-1 and TRBJ2-5, with unresolved D. Germline values: CDR1 LGHDT, CDR2 YNNKEL (reference sequence). The V and J ends lost 2 bases and 0 bases respectively, with 10 bases between them. CDR3 length: 15 residues. The chain's CDR3 is CASSQPLGDQETQYF. The CDR3 DNA sequence: TGTGCCAGCAGCCAACCCCTAGGAGACCAAGAGACCCAGTACTTC.

This chain links TRBV7-2 with TRBJ2-7, with no clear D. The CDR3 runs 14 residues. In germline, CDR1 is SGHTA, CDR2 FQGNSA. V gave up 5 bases and J gave up 0 bases, with 11 bases separating them. The DNA for the CDR3 is TGTGCCAGCAGCCCAGAGGTTAACTCCTACGAGCAGTACTTC. This translates into CASSPEVNSYEQYF.

Only a few counts were recorded for this clonotype. This sequence joins TRBV5-5 and TRBJ2-5; no clear D. Trimming removed 2 bases from V and 4 bases from J, with 12 bases in between. Germline lookup yields CDR1 SGHKS and CDR2 YYEKEE (reference sequence). This CDR3 spans 14 amino acids. The CDR3 sequence: CASSFAASGETQYF. The DNA of the CDR3 is TGTGCCAGCAGCTTTGCGGCGTCGGGAGAGACCCAGTACTTC.

On this clonotype: The conserved phenylalanine or tryptophan normally closing the CDR3 is absent here, so this likely arose from a read error. The chain recombines TRBV6-5 with TRBJ2-4, with TRBD1 as a possible D gene (6 bases). The J call is uncertain, as TRBJ2-7 better fits the DNA end. Germline V gives CDR1 MNHEY, CDR2 SVGAGI. This CDR3 has 14 residues. In DNA form, the CDR3 reads TGTGCCAGCAGCCAGGGGATCGAGAGCTACGAGCAGTACTTA. This translates into CASSQGIESYEQYL.

V is TRBV2 and J is TRBJ2-2, with unresolved D. CDR1 and CDR2 (germline): SNHLY, FYNNEI. Trimming pared 7 bases from V and 0 bases from J, leaving 9 bases between. The CDR3 spans 14 residues. For the CDR3, the DNA is TGTGCCAGCATTATCTCTCCGAACACCGGGGAGCTGTTTTTT. It codes for CASIISPNTGELFF.

Comments on this clonotype: One end of the junction does not line up with germline, which may come from a read error. The chain links TRBV2 to TRBJ1-4; no clear D. Per the germline V gene, CDR1 is SNHLY and CDR2 is FYNNEI. This CDR3 spans 14 amino acids. Written as DNA, the CDR3 is TGTGTCAGCAGCGCAGACAACGCCTCTGATCGGCTGTTTTTT. The encoded protein is CVSSADNASDRLFF.

This clonotype has only one observation. J is TRBJ1-4 and V is TRBV12-3 or TRBV12-4, with no clear D. The CDR3 is made up of 13 amino acids. V shed 7 bases and J shed 4 bases, with 10 bases lying between them. CDR3: CASTFDGNEKLFF. CDR3 nucleotides: TGTGCCAGCACCTTTGACGGTAATGAAAAACTGTTTTTT.

This clonotype was seen more than once but under ten times. V gene TRBV4-1 combines with J gene TRBJ2-7, with D tentatively TRBD1 (7 bases). The ends were cut back, 4 bases at V and 2 bases at J, with 12 bases in the middle. Germline V gives CDR1 MGHRA, CDR2 YSYEKL. CDR3 size: 14 residues. The CDR3, as DNA: TGCGCCAGCAGCCGGTGGAGGGGGCCCTACGAGCAGTACTTC. Amino acid sequence: CASSRWRGPYEQYF.

This clonotype turned up a few times. This sequence joins TRBV29-1 and TRBJ2-1, with no clear D. Germline CDR1 reads SQVTM; CDR2 reads ANQGSEA. Trimming cost V 2 bases and J 2 bases, with 7 bases left between them. This CDR3 has 13 residues. CDR3 sequence (DNA): TGCAGCGTTGAACGAAATACCTACAATGAGCAGTTCTTC. This sequence encodes CSVERNTYNEQFF.

The chain combines TRBV29-1 with TRBJ2-3, with D possibly TRBD1 on 6 matching bases. CDR1 SQVTM and CDR2 ANQGSEA come from the germline V gene. Between the trimmed V and J ends, which lost 6 bases and 1 base, there was a span of 11 bases. This CDR3 is 13 amino acids long. CDR3 sequence: CSVCRGGTDTQYF. CDR3 nucleotides: TGCAGCGTGTGCAGGGGAGGCACAGATACGCAGTATTTT.

This chain links TRBV27 with TRBJ2-5, with D unresolved. The length of the CDR3 is 13 residues. Germline CDR1 MNHEY, CDR2 SMNVEV (reference sequence). Trimming cost V 4 bases and J 7 bases, with 13 bases left between them. For the CDR3, the DNA is TGTGCCAGCAGTTGGACCCGCCCGGGGACCCAGTACTTC. Amino acids: CASSWTRPGTQYF.

This clonotype was counted between two and nine times. The rearrangement links TRBV4-1 to TRBJ2-5, with D unclear. V lost 1 base and J 4 bases, leaving 7 bases between the germline ends. CDR1 and CDR2 from the germline V gene are MGHRA and YSYEKL. This CDR3 has 13 amino acids. CDR3 amino acids: CASSQVPAETQYF. The CDR3 coding sequence is TGCGCCAGCAGCCAAGTCCCAGCAGAGACCCAGTACTTC.

This chain connects TRBV4-3 to TRBJ1-6, with TRBD1 matching 9 bases. CDR1 and CDR2 (germline): LGHNA, YSLEER. With V trimmed by 3 bases and J by 10 bases, 7 bases remained unmatched. The CDR3 is made up of 15 amino acids. CDR3 loop: CASSQSTGGESPLHF. DNA of the CDR3: TGCGCCAGCAGCCAGTCCACAGGGGGCGAATCACCCCTCCACTTT.

This clonotype was observed a handful of times. This chain joins TRBV10-3 and TRBJ2-4, with no clear D. TRBJ2-7 explains the end of the DNA better; the J call may be wrong. The germline CDR1 and CDR2 sequences are ENHRY and SYGVKD. The CDR3 covers 13 residues. The CDR3 DNA sequence: TGTGCCATCAGTGAGTTGAGAGCTTACGAGCAGTACTTC. Amino acids: CAISELRAYEQYF.

The rearrangement joins TRBV6-1 to TRBJ1-4; D is unclear. Germline V gene data show CDR1 as MNHNS and CDR2 as SASEGT. The CDR3 covers 15 residues. The V end was cut by 6 bases, the J end by 0 bases, with 11 bases between. The CDR3 DNA sequence: TGTGCCAGCAGGCCCCGCTGGGCAACTAATGAAAAACTGTTTTTT. This encodes CASRPRWATNEKLFF.

J is TRBJ2-1 and V is TRBV5-1; D is perhaps TRBD2 (6 bases). CDR3 size: 15 residues. Germline-derived CDR1 and CDR2 are SGHRS and YFSETQ. V was shortened by 2 bases and J by 15 bases, with 24 bases between the two germline ends. As DNA, the CDR3 is TGCGCCAGCAGCTTTGAGGGGAGCCTTGCGGACGGGGGGTTCTTC. It translates to CASSFEGSLADGGFF.

About this clonotype itself: Sequence at one end of the junction differs from germline and may be a read error. The chain recombines TRBV7-2 with TRBJ2-1, with TRBD2 matching 9 bases. The CDR3 has 15 residues. Germline CDR1 reads SGHTA; CDR2 reads FQGNSA. The CDR3 DNA reads TGCGCCAGCAGCCCAAGAGGCCTAGCGGGGAATGAGCAGTTCTTC. Translation: CASSPRGLAGNEQFF.